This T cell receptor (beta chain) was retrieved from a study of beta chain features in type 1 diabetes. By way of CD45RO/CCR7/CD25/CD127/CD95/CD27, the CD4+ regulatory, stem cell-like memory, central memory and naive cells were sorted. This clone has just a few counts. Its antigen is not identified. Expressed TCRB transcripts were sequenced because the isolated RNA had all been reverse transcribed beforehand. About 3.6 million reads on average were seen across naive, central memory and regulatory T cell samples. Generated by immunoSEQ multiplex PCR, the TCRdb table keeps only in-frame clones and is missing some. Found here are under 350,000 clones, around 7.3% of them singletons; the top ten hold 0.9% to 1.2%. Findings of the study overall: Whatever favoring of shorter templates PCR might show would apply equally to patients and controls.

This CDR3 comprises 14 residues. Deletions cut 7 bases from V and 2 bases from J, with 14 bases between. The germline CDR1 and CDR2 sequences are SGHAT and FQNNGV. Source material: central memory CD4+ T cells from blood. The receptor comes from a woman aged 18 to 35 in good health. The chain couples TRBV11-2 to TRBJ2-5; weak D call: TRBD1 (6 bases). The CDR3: CASTHSDRQETQYF. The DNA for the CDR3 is TGTGCCAGCACCCATTCCGACAGGCAAGAGACCCAGTACTTC.